The 21 T cell receptor beta chains presented below share a single source sample, sequenced in a study of a mutant IDH1 vaccine in newly diagnosed glioma. Antigen specificity for these receptors is unknown. Sample time point: week 11, during vaccination. All doses held 300 ug of mutant IDH1 20-mer peptide, with topical imiquimod. The repertoire was sequenced with immunoSEQ multiplex PCR; TCRdb's copy has only in-frame clones and lacks some. Of 55,000 to 65,000 clones in the sample, 80% are singletons; the top ten hold 5.9%. The sequenced sample was PBMCs, obtained from a glioma patient whose treatment included an IDH1 peptide vaccine. The source of these receptors is a man over 45 with glioma.

The chain's CDR3 is CAWRQAEHQPQHF. The CDR3 DNA follows: TGTGCCTGGAGACAGGCGGAGCATCAGCCCCAGCATTTT. The gene calls are TRBV30 and TRBJ1-5; D possibly corresponds to TRBD1 (5 bases). Germline V lookup: CDR1 GTSNPN, CDR2 SVGIG (reference sequence). V gave up 3 bases and J gave up 5 bases, with 11 bases separating them. The CDR3 is 13 amino acids.

The chain combines TRBV4-2 with TRBJ2-2; 8 bases are shared with TRBD2. The CDR3 extends over 15 amino acids. V shed 4 bases and J 5 bases; nucleotides not matched to a gene: 6. Per germline, CDR1 LGHNA and CDR2 YNFKEQ. In DNA form, the CDR3 reads TGTGCCAGCAGCCGACCGGGAGGGGCTACCGGGGAGCTGTTTTTT. Protein product: CASSRPGGATGELFF.

The V call is TRBV10-3, the J call TRBJ2-6; 8 bases line up with TRBD1. The CDR3 sequence is 19 residues long. Per the germline V gene, CDR1 is ENHRY and CDR2 is SYGVKD. J lost 4 bases, V lost 3 bases, and 14 bases had no gene match. The CDR3, as DNA: TGTGCCATCAGTGACCCCTCGGGGCAGGGGGCGCGGGGGGCCAACGTCCTGACTTTC. Encoded protein: CAISDPSGQGARGANVLTF.

A single count supports this clone. J is TRBJ2-7 and V is TRBV28; 7 positions agree with TRBD1. Germline CDR1 and CDR2: MDHEN and SYDVKM. After removal of 5 bases from V and 2 bases from J, the junction contained 6 bases not matched to a gene. The CDR3 contains 14 residues. Written as DNA, the CDR3 is TGTGCCAGCAGTCTGACAGGGTTAACCTACGAGCAGTACTTC. It translates to CASSLTGLTYEQYF.

This clone was detected only once. The chain joins TRBV25-1 to TRBJ2-1; 8 bases are shared with TRBD2. The J segment lost 7 bases and the V segment lost 3 bases, leaving 11 bases of the junction unmatched. Germline lookup yields CDR1 MGHDK and CDR2 SYGVNS. The CDR3 extends over 16 amino acids. The CDR3 sequence is CASSDYNSGGLNEQFF. The DNA for the CDR3 is TGTGCCAGCAGTGATTATAATTCGGGAGGGTTAAATGAGCAGTTCTTC.

In nucleotides, the CDR3 is TGCAGCGTTGAGGCGGCTGACGAGCAGTACTTC. This encodes CSVEAADEQYF. The rearrangement joins TRBV29-1 to TRBJ2-7; D gene unclear. Germline assignment: CDR1 SQVTM and CDR2 ANQGSEA. This CDR3 contains 11 residues. V gave up 3 bases and J gave up 5 bases, with 8 bases separating them.

J is TRBJ2-1 and V is TRBV11-2, with 7 bases identical to TRBD2. V was pared by 3 bases and J by 9 bases, with 11 bases of the junction left unmatched. CDR1 and CDR2 from the germline V gene are SGHAT and FQNNGV. CDR3 length: 15 residues. The CDR3 protein is CASSFSQSSGGEQFF. The CDR3 bases are TGTGCCAGCAGCTTCTCGCAATCCTCGGGGGGTGAGCAGTTCTTC.

The table lists this clone with a count of one. The rearrangement joins TRBV11-1 to TRBJ2-1; no firm D call. This CDR3 contains 13 residues. CDR1 is SGHAT and CDR2 is FQDESV in the germline V gene (reference sequence). Trimming cost V 2 bases and J 4 bases, with 6 bases left between them. The CDR3 bases are TGTGCCAGCAGCTTATCCACTTACAATGAGCAGTTCTTC. Protein sequence: CASSLSTYNEQFF.

In this sample, this clone turned up a few times. The rearrangement uses TRBV30 and TRBJ1-5; D is perhaps TRBD1 (6 bases). Germline V CDR1 and CDR2: GTSNPN, SVGIG (reference sequence). The CDR3 runs 14 residues. V was shortened by 0 bases and J by 3 bases, with 9 bases between the two germline ends. CDR3 nucleotides: TGTGCCTGGAGTGTACGGACAGCCAATCAGCCCCAGCATTTT. Its translation: CAWSVRTANQPQHF. Using reference TRBV30 and TRBJ1-5 for the parts outside the CDR3, the full variable domain is SQTIHQWPATLVQPVGSPLSLECTVEGTSNPNLYWYRQAAGRGLQLLFYSVGIGQISSEVPQNLSASRPQDRQFILSSKKLLLSDSGFYLCAWSVRTANQPQHFGDGTRLSIL.

The chain couples TRBV11-2 to TRBJ2-5, with TRBD2 identical over 7 bases. The CDR3 consists of 13 residues. Germline trimming cut 8 bases from V and 5 bases from J; bases unmatched to any gene: 8. The V gene's germline CDR1 is SGHAT and CDR2 FQNNGV. CDR3 DNA sequence: TGTGCCAGCTCTGGGGGGGGGACGGAGACCCAGTACTTC. Translating it yields CASSGGGTETQYF.

The chain couples TRBV2 to TRBJ2-6, with D perhaps given as TRBD1 or TRBD2 (5 bases each). The CDR3 is 15 residues long. The V and J ends lost 1 base and 1 base respectively, with 5 bases between them. The germline V gene has CDR1 SNHLY and CDR2 FYNNEI. This CDR3 is CASSEGGSGANVLTF. CDR3 nucleotide sequence: TGTGCCAGCAGTGAAGGGGGGTCTGGGGCCAACGTCCTGACTTTC.

CDR3 coding DNA: TGTGCCAGCAGCCCCGAGGACCGGGGCTACACCTTC. Protein product: CASSPEDRGYTF. The chain links TRBV7-9 to TRBJ1-2; D unresolved. This CDR3 has 12 amino acids. Trimming took off 5 bases at V and 8 bases at J, with 12 bases between the two ends. Germline V lookup: CDR1 SEHNR, CDR2 FQNEAQ (reference sequence).

This clone was observed a few times. The V and J genes are TRBV7-9 and TRBJ1-4; 7 positions agree with TRBD1. This CDR3 is built from 13 residues. The germline gives CDR1 SEHNR, CDR2 FQNEAQ (reference sequence). V dropped 5 bases and J dropped 8; count of bases not matched to a gene: 5. The CDR3 region has the DNA TGTGCCAGCAGCACAGGGGATTTGGAAAAACTGTTTTTT. It translates to CASSTGDLEKLFF.

The chain joins TRBV7-2 to TRBJ2-1, with TRBD2 matching over 14 bases. The CDR3 has 15 amino acids. Per the germline V gene, CDR1 is SGHTA and CDR2 is FQGNSA. V lost 0 bases and J lost 9; bases outside the gene matches: 1. CDR3 amino acids: CASSLATSGRGEQFF. As DNA, the CDR3 is TGTGCCAGCAGCTTAGCGACTAGCGGGAGGGGTGAGCAGTTCTTC.

The chain links TRBV2 to TRBJ1-1; a weak D match, TRBD1 (5 bases). CDR3 length: 12 amino acids. The V end was cut by 8 bases, the J end by 6 bases, with 13 bases between. CDR1 is SNHLY, CDR2 FYNNEI, per germline. CDR3 amino acids: CASGWAGPEAFF. In DNA form, the CDR3 reads TGTGCCAGCGGATGGGCGGGGCCTGAAGCTTTCTTT.

The genes are TRBV6-1 and TRBJ2-7, with D possibly called TRBD1 or TRBD2 (6 bases each). Trimming removed 6 bases at V and 7 bases at J, with 22 bases between. Per germline, CDR1 MNHNS and CDR2 SASEGT. The CDR3 length is 15 residues. CDR3 bases: TGTGCCAGCAGCTCTGAGGGGGGCCCGTTCGGAGAGCAGTACTTC. This encodes CASSSEGGPFGEQYF.

The rearrangement uses TRBV10-3 and TRBJ2-5; possible D gene TRBD2, 6 bases. From germline, CDR1 is ENHRY and CDR2 SYGVKD. The CDR3 runs 13 residues. The V and J ends lost 6 bases and 5 bases respectively, with 13 bases between them. The CDR3 DNA sequence: TGTGCCATCAGGGAGGGCCCAGGGGAGACCCAGTACTTC. Encoded protein: CAIREGPGETQYF.

V is TRBV9 and J is TRBJ2-2; D gene unclear. The V gene lost 6 bases and the J gene lost 0 bases, with 6 bases spanning the gap. This CDR3 contains 13 residues. CDR1 SGDLS and CDR2 YYNGEE come from the germline V gene. CDR3 in DNA: TGTGCCAGCACAGGCCCGAACACCGGGGAGCTGTTTTTT. Translation: CASTGPNTGELFF.

The chain joins TRBV20-1 to TRBJ2-5; D is uncertain. Germline CDR1 is DFQATT and CDR2 is SNEGSKA (reference sequence). Trimming took 7 bases from V and 4 from J, leaving 10 bases between them. The CDR3 runs 11 residues. Here the CDR3 reads CSVLDAETQYF. CDR3 in DNA: TGCAGTGTTCTCGACGCAGAGACCCAGTACTTC.

This clone was recorded once. The chain combines TRBV5-4 with TRBJ2-1; TRBD2 aligns across 11 bases. J was trimmed by 2 bases and V by 4 bases; bases with no gene match: 2. The length of the CDR3 is 15 residues. The germline V gene encodes CDR1 SGHNT and CDR2 YYREEE (reference sequence). The CDR3 DNA reads as TGTGCCAGCAGCCCGGGACTAGCGGCCTACAATGAGCAGTTCTTC. Encoded protein: CASSPGLAAYNEQFF.

A remark on this clone: At one boundary the junction diverges from the germline segment, which might be a read error. V usage is TRBV5-1 and J usage is TRBJ1-5; D may be TRBD1 (6 bases). CDR3 size: 15 residues. The V gene's germline CDR1 is SGHRS and CDR2 YFSETQ. CDR3 amino acids: CASSPGHSDGQPQRF. Here the CDR3 DNA reads TGCGCCAGCAGCCCGGGACACTCAGACGGTCAGCCCCAGCGTTTT.